These 10 T cell receptor beta chains originate from one sample sequenced in a study of blood T cell repertoires in COVID-19. Clones were sequenced by immunoSEQ multiplex PCR, and TCRdb holds only the in-frame ones, with some missing. The sample has some 140,000 clones; around 82% are singletons. Material: PBMCs or T cells enriched from blood (not recorded which). These receptors all come from a man between 35 and 55 years old with acute COVID-19.

The chain couples TRBV7-2 to TRBJ1-5; D may be TRBD1 (6 bases). CDR1 and CDR2 (germline): SGHTA, FQGNSA. The ends were cut back, 2 bases at V and 7 bases at J, with 15 bases in the middle. CDR3 length: 15 amino acids. The CDR3 loop reads CASSLSSGAGQPQHF. In DNA form, the CDR3 reads TGTGCCAGCAGCTTATCGTCAGGGGCCGGACAGCCCCAGCATTTT. Filled out from reference TRBV7-2 and TRBJ1-5, the complete variable domain reads GAGVSQSPSNKVTEKGKDVELRCDPISGHTALYWYRQSLGQGLEFLIYFQGNSAPDKSGLPSDRFSAERTGGSVSTLTIQRTQQEDSAVYLCASSLSSGAGQPQHFGDGTRLSIL.

The chain carries TRBV27 and TRBJ2-7, with D possibly TRBD2 on 7 matching bases. The V gene's germline CDR1 is MNHEY and CDR2 SMNVEV (reference sequence). Trimming left V 5 bases short and J 3 bases short, with 23 bases between. CDR3 size: 17 residues. CDR3 in amino acids: CASSAEPYREGLYEQYF. The DNA of the CDR3 is TGTGCCAGCAGTGCCGAACCCTACAGGGAGGGACTCTACGAGCAGTACTTC.

The chain couples TRBV7-8 to TRBJ2-1, with D perhaps matching TRBD2 (6 bases). The germline gives CDR1 SGHVS, CDR2 FQNEAQ. Between the trimmed V and J ends, which lost 8 bases and 5 bases, there was a span of 10 bases. The CDR3 is made up of 12 amino acids. The CDR3 region has the DNA TGTGCCAGCGGGGGACTCAACAATGAGCAGTTCTTC. It codes for CASGGLNNEQFF.

The rearrangement uses TRBV30 and TRBJ1-2; 7 bases are a match to TRBD1. This CDR3 contains 17 residues. Germline CDR1 is GTSNPN and CDR2 is SVGIG (reference sequence). J lost 0 bases, V lost 2 bases, and 12 bases had no gene match. CDR3: CAWSRASWTGPNYGYTF. The CDR3 DNA is TGTGCCTGGAGTCGGGCCTCGTGGACAGGCCCTAACTATGGCTACACCTTC. Drawing the rest from reference TRBV30 and TRBJ1-2, the complete variable domain is SQTIHQWPATLVQPVGSPLSLECTVEGTSNPNLYWYRQAAGRGLQLLFYSVGIGQISSEVPQNLSASRPQDRQFILSSKKLLLSDSGFYLCAWSRASWTGPNYGYTFGSGTRLTVV.

The chain joins TRBV7-2 to TRBJ2-5; 10 nucleotides line up with TRBD2. V was clipped by 1 base and J by 2 bases; unmatched bases: 4. The CDR3 loop spans 16 amino acids. The V gene's germline CDR1 is SGHTA and CDR2 FQGNSA. CDR3 nucleotide sequence: TGTGCCAGCAGCTTAGATAGCGGGGGGTCACAAGAGACCCAGTACTTC. The encoded protein is CASSLDSGGSQETQYF.

This chain uses TRBV19 with TRBJ2-2, with D perhaps matching TRBD1 (5 bases). CDR3 length equals 14 residues. Trimming took 5 bases from V and 4 from J, leaving 11 bases between them. Germline V gene sequence: CDR1 LNHDA, CDR2 SQIVND (reference sequence). Here the CDR3 DNA reads TGTGCCAGTAGTGCCAGGGCGGCCACCGGGGAGCTGTTTTTT. It codes for CASSARAATGELFF.

V and J are TRBV7-2 and TRBJ2-7; perhaps TRBD1 as D (5 bases). Deletions cut 1 base from V and 8 bases from J, with 18 bases between. The CDR3 is made up of 15 amino acids. Germline V gene sequence: CDR1 SGHTA, CDR2 FQGNSA. The CDR3 is CASSLDRQGVSKQYF. The CDR3 DNA reads as TGTGCCAGCAGCTTAGATCGGCAAGGGGTGTCCAAGCAGTACTTC.

CDR3 region: CASRLDNNEQFF. CDR3 DNA sequence: TGTGCCAGCAGACTAGATAACAATGAGCAGTTCTTC. This chain joins TRBV5-4 and TRBJ2-1; a possible D gene is TRBD2 (5 bases). This CDR3 is 12 amino acids long. The V gene lost 5 bases and the J gene lost 5 bases, with 8 bases spanning the gap. Germline loops: CDR1 SGHNT, CDR2 YYREEE (reference sequence).

The gene calls are TRBV18 and TRBJ1-2; TRBD1 matches 8 bases. Losses at the gene ends were 2 bases for V and 4 bases for J; bases not matched to a gene: 12. Germline values: CDR1 KGHSH, CDR2 LQKENI. This CDR3 region has 17 residues. Here the CDR3 reads CASSPSRGHPAGYGYTF. The CDR3 DNA is TGTGCCAGCTCACCAAGCAGGGGGCATCCGGCGGGCTATGGCTACACCTTC.

V usage is TRBV29-1 and J usage is TRBJ1-2, with D possibly matching TRBD1 (5 bases). Per germline, CDR1 SQVTM and CDR2 ANQGSEA. The CDR3 extends over 14 amino acids. Trimming pared 6 bases from V and 4 bases from J, leaving 18 bases between. The CDR3 sequence: CSVLGQGWGYGYTF. CDR3 DNA sequence: TGCAGCGTCCTCGGGCAGGGCTGGGGCTATGGCTACACCTTC.